Listed below are T cell receptor beta chains from one sample, sequenced in a study of T cells expressing NK-cell markers. TCRdb reworked the 5' RACE reads into one entry per CDR3 protein, no DNA. The sample includes around 280,000 distinct CDR3 sequences. The material sequenced was blood T cells: a sorted CD56 or NKG2C T cell subset, CD4+ or CD8+ T cells, or bulk PBMC T cells (not recorded which). These receptors were taken from a man aged 18-30 years in good health. Each CDR3 is given with its conserved first and last residue.

j_gene: TRBJ1-5
v_gene: TRBV12-3/TRBV12-4
CDR3aa: CASSRGSSGQPQHF

j_gene: TRBJ2-4
v_gene: TRBV12-3/TRBV12-4
CDR3aa: CASSLIGIAKNIQYF

j_gene: TRBJ1-2
v_gene: TRBV5-1
CDR3aa: CASSLDTVTFYGYTF

j_gene: TRBJ1-5
v_gene: TRBV6-1
CDR3aa: CASRDQGSSNQPQHF

j_gene: TRBJ2-1
v_gene: TRBV15
CDR3aa: CATSSRVAGGGYNEQFF

j_gene: TRBJ2-5
v_gene: TRBV20-1
CDR3aa: CSARGTGSRETQYF

j_gene: TRBJ2-5
v_gene: TRBV6-1
CDR3aa: CASRLSDRDIETQYF

j_gene: TRBJ2-7
v_gene: TRBV7-9
CDR3aa: CASSLARGRDEQYF

j_gene: TRBJ1-6
v_gene: TRBV6-1
CDR3aa: CASSNLPGTGSPLHF

j_gene: TRBJ2-1
v_gene: TRBV27
CDR3aa: CASSLSARSSYNEQFF

j_gene: TRBJ2-5
v_gene: TRBV2
CDR3aa: CASLVSGRGETQYF

j_gene: TRBJ2-5
v_gene: TRBV12-3/TRBV12-4
CDR3aa: CASSTLLGRQGQETQYF

j_gene: TRBJ2-5
v_gene: TRBV20-1
CDR3aa: CSARTGLAQGTQYF

j_gene: TRBJ1-1
v_gene: TRBV10-3
CDR3aa: CAIRGEVYTEAFF

j_gene: TRBJ2-7
v_gene: TRBV18
CDR3aa: CASSPFSGRAYEQYF

j_gene: TRBJ2-7
v_gene: TRBV20-1
CDR3aa: CSARSRNHEQYF

j_gene: TRBJ2-5
v_gene: TRBV4-1
CDR3aa: CASSQTSGEQETQYF

j_gene: TRBJ2-1
v_gene: TRBV19
CDR3aa: CASSRGEGLHNEQFF